Listed below are T cell receptor beta chains from one sample, sequenced in a study of T-cell memory formation after mild COVID-19. Via MiXCR, TCRdb re-called the 5' RACE reads, giving one row per CDR3 protein. The profile covers 300,000 to 400,000 distinct CDR3 sequences, with roughly 13% appearing a single time and 22% taken by the ten largest. The sequencing input was PBMCs or a T cell subset sorted from them (not recorded which). The source of these receptors is a man aged 18 to 35 who had mild COVID-19 (a few samples of this study predate the infection). Cell type and time point are not known. CDR3s include the opening cysteine and the closing phenylalanine or tryptophan. The D gene is left open where the match is weak. Clone size is given for some rows only: seen once, a few or many times, or a class if the clone is expanded.

>.|few|TRBV7-2|TRBJ2-6
TGTGCCAGCAGCTTATTGTTCTCTGGGGCCAACGTCCTGACTTTC
CASSLLFSGANVLTF
>.|.|TRBV10-3|TRBJ2-1
TGTGCCATCGGAATGACTCCAGACAATGAGCAGTTCTTC
CAIGMTPDNEQFF
>TRBD1|.|TRBV5-8|TRBJ2-7
TGTGCCAGCAGAAACCCCGGGACAGGGGGCGCCGAGCAGTACTTC
CASRNPGTGGAEQYF
>TRBD1|.|TRBV5-1|TRBJ2-1
TGCGCCAGCAGCATACAGGGGGATGAGCAGTTCTTC
CASSIQGDEQFF
>.|.|TRBV3-1|TRBJ1-3
TGTGCCAGCAGCCAAGATCTCGTGCGCGGAAACACCATATATTTT
CASSQDLVRGNTIYF
>.|few|TRBV4-1|TRBJ2-2
TGCGCCAGCAGCCTTCCAATCGGGGAGCTGTTTTTT
CASSLPIGELFF
>TRBD2|few|TRBV7-3|TRBJ2-7
TGTGCCAGCAGCGTAGCGGGGGGACTCTACGAGCAGTACTTC
CASSVAGGLYEQYF
>TRBD1|.|TRBV4-2|TRBJ1-4
TGTGCCAGCAGCCTCGGGACAGGGGTTGGAAAACTGTTTTTT
CASSLGTGVGKLFF
>.|.|TRBV12-5|TRBJ1-1
TGTGCTAGTGGTTTGGACCCCTTCCTGGGGAACACTGAAGCTTTCTTT
CASGLDPFLGNTEAFF
>.|.|TRBV5-1|TRBJ2-2
TGCGCCAGCAGCTTGCAAGTCGGTAGCGCGAACACCGGGGAGCTGTTTTTT
CASSLQVGSANTGELFF
>.|few|TRBV25-1|TRBJ1-1
TGTGCCAGCAGTGGAACCGGCGAGCTTTTTATGAACACTGAAGCTTTCTTT
CASSGTGELFMNTEAFF
>.|.|TRBV20-1|TRBJ2-7
TGCAGTGCTAGAGATCTACTTACAGATCTCCCCGAGCAGTACTTC
CSARDLLTDLPEQYF
>.|.|TRBV30|TRBJ1-5
TGTGCCTGGAGTCAGGGAAGCAATCAGCCCCAGCATTTT
CAWSQGSNQPQHF
>TRBD2|.|TRBV10-3|TRBJ2-1
TGTGCCATCAGATCAGCGGGGGGCCCCTACAATGAGCAGTTCTTC
CAIRSAGGPYNEQFF
>.|few|TRBV5-6|TRBJ2-4
TGTGCCAGCAGCTTGGTGAACGAGGAAAACATTCAGTACTTC
CASSLVNEENIQYF
>.|few|TRBV7-2|TRBJ1-5
TGTGCCAGCAGCTTGTCTTATGGGGGGGATCAGCCCCAGCATTTT
CASSLSYGGDQPQHF